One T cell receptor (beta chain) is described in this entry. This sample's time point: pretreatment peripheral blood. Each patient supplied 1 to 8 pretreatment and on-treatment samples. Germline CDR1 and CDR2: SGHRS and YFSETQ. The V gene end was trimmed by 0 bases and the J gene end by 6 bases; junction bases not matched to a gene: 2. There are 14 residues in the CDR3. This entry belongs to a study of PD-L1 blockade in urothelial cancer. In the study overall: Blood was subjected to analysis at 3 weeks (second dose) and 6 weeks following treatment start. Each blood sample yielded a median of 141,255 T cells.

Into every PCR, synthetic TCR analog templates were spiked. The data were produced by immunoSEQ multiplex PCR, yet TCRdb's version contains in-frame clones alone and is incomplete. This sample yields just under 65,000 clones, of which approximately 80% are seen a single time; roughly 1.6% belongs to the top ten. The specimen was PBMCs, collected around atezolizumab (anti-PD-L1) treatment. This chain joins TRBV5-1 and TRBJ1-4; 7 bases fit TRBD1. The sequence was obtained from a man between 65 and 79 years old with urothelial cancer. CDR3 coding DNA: TGCGCCAGCAGCTTGGAACAGGGGTATGAAAAACTGTTTTTT. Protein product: CASSLEQGYEKLFF.